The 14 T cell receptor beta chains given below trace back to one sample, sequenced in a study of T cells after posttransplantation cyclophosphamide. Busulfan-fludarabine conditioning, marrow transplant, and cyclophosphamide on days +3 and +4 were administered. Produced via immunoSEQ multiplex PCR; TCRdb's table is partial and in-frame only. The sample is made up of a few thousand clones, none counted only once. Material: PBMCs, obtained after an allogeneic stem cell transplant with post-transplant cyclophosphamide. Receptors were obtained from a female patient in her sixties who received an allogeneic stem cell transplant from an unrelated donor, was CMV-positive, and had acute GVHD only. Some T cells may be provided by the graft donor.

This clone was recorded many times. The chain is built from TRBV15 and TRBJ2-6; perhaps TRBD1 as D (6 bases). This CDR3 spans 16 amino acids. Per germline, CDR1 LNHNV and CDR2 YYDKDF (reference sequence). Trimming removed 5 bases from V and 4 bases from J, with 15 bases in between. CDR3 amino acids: CATSQGSPLGANVLTF. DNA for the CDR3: TGTGCCACCAGCCAGGGGTCCCCCTTGGGGGCCAACGTCCTGACTTTC.

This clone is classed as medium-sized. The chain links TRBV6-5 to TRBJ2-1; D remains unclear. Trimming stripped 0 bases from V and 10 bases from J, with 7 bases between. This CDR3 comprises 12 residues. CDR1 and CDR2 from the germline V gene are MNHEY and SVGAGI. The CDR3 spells CASSYSAQEQFF. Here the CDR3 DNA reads TGTGCCAGCAGTTACTCGGCTCAGGAGCAGTTCTTC.

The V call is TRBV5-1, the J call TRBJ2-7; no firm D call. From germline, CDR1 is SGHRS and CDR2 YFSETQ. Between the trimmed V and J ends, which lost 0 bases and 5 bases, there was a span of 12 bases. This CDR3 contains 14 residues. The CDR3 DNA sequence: TGCGCCAGCAGCTTGGCCCAGGTGGAAAACGAGCAGTACTTC. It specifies CASSLAQVENEQYF.

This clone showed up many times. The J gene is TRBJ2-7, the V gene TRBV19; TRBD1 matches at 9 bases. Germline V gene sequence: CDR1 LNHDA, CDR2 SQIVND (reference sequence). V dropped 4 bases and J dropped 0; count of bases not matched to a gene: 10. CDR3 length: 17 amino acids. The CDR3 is CASSRTGDPFSSYEQYF. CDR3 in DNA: TGTGCCAGTAGTAGGACAGGGGACCCCTTTTCCTCCTACGAGCAGTACTTC. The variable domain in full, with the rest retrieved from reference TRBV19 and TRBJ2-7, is DGGITQSPKYLFRKEGQNVTLSCEQNLNHDAMYWYRQDPGQGLRLIYYSQIVNDFQKGDIAEGYSVSREKKESFPLTVTSAQKNPTAFYLCASSRTGDPFSSYEQYFGPGTRLTVT.

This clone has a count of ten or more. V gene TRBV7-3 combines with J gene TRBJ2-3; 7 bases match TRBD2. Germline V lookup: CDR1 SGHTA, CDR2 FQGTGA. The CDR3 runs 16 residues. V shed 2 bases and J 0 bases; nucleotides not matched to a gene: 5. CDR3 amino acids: CASSLVSGGSTDTQYF. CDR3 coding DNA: TGTGCCAGCAGCTTAGTTTCGGGGGGAAGCACAGATACGCAGTATTTT.

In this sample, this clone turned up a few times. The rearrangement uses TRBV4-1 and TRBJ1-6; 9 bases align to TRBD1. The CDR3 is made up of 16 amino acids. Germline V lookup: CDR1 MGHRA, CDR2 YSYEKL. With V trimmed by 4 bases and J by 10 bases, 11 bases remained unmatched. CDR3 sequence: CASSPAGTGYGSPLHF. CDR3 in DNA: TGCGCCAGCAGCCCCGCCGGGACAGGGTACGGGTCACCCCTCCACTTT.

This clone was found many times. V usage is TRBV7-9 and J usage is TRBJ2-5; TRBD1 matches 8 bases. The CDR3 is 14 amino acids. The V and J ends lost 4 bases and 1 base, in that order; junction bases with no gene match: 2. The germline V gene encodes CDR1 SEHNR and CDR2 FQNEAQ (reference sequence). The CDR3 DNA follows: TGTGCCAGCAGCTCCGACAGGGGCCAAGAGACCCAGTACTTC. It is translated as CASSSDRGQETQYF.

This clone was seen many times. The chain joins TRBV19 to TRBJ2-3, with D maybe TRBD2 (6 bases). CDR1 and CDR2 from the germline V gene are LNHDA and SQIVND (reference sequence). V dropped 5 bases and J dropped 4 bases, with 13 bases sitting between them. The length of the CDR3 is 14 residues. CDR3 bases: TGTGCCAGTAGTTTCGGCAGGGAGGCAGATACGCAGTATTTT. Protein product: CASSFGREADTQYF.

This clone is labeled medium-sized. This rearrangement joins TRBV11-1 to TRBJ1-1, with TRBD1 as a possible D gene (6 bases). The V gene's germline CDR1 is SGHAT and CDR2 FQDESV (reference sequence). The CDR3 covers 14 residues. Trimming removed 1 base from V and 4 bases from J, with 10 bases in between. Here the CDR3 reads CASSLGQGFTEAFF. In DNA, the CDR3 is TGTGCCAGCAGCTTAGGGCAGGGGTTCACTGAAGCTTTCTTT.

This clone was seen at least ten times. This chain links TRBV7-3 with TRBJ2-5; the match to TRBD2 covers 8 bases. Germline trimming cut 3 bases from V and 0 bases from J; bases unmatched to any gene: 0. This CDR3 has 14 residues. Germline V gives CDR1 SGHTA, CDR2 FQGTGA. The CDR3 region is CASSLTSDQETQYF. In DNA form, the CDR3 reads TGTGCCAGCAGCTTGACTAGCGACCAAGAGACCCAGTACTTC.

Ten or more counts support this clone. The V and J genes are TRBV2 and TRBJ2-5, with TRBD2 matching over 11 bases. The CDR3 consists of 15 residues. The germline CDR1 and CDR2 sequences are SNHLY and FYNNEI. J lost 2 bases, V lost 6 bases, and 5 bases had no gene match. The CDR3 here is CASRARLAGQETQYF. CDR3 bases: TGTGCCAGCAGGGCTAGACTAGCGGGGCAAGAGACCCAGTACTTC. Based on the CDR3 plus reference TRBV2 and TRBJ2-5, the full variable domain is EPEVTQTPSHQVTQMGQEVILRCVPISNHLYFYWYRQILGQKVEFLVSFYNNEISEKSEIFDDQFSVERPDGSNFTLKIRSTKLEDSAMYFCASRARLAGQETQYFGPGTRLLVL.

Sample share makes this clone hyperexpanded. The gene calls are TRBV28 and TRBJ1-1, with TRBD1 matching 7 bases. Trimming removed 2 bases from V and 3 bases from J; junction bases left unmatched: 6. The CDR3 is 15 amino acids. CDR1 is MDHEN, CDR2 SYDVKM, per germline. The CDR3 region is CASSLQLTGYTEAFF. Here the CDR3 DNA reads TGTGCCAGCAGTTTACAACTGACAGGGTACACTGAAGCTTTCTTT.

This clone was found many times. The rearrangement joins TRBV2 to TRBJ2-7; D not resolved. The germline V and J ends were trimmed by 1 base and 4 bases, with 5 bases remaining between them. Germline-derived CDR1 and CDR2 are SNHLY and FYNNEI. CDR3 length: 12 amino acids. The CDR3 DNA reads TGTGCCAGCAGTGAAGGCCGGTACGAGCAGTACTTC. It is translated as CASSEGRYEQYF.

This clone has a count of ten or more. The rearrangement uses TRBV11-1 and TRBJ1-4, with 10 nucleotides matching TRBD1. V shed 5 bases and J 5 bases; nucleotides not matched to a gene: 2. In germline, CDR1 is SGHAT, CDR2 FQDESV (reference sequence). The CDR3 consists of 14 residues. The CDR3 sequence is CASSPGQGNEKLFF. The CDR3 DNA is TGTGCCAGCAGCCCGGGACAGGGGAATGAAAAACTGTTTTTT. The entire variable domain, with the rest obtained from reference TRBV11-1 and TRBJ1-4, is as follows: EAEVAQSPRYKITEKSQAVAFWCDPISGHATLYWYRQILGQGPELLVQFQDESVVDDSQLPKDRFSAERLKGVDSTLKIQPAELGDSAMYLCASSPGQGNEKLFFGSGTQLSVL.